The 13 T cell receptor beta chains below come from one sample, sequenced in a study of beta chain features in type 1 diabetes. Since all of the isolated RNA was reverse transcribed, expressed TCRB transcripts were what got sequenced. Data came from immunoSEQ multiplex PCR; TCRdb stores just in-frame clones and leaves some out. The data contain under 300,000 clones, under 13% of them seen just once; the ten biggest clones take up around 0.018%. Notes on the study in general: Across all four CD4+ subsets, people with type 1 diabetes showed modestly shorter TCRB CDR3s.

What these receptors recognize is not known. Sequenced input: naive CD4+ T cells from blood. The source of these receptors is a man aged 25-45 years with type 1 diabetes.

This clone was seen a few times. This chain joins TRBV6-1 and TRBJ1-2; possible D gene TRBD1, 6 bases. Trimming took 5 bases from V and 3 from J, leaving 10 bases between them. Per germline, CDR1 MNHNS and CDR2 SASEGT. The CDR3 consists of 13 residues. The CDR3 DNA reads as TGTGCCAGCAGTTCTCACAGGGACTATGGCTACACCTTC. It translates to CASSSHRDYGYTF.

This clone has more than one count but fewer than ten. The rearrangement uses TRBV7-9 and TRBJ2-7; TRBD2 agrees at 13 bases. Germline lookup yields CDR1 SEHNR and CDR2 FQNEAQ (reference sequence). V was pared by 4 bases and J by 4 bases, with 4 bases of the junction left unmatched. The CDR3 is 15 amino acids. As DNA, the CDR3 is TGTGCCAGCAGCTCAACGGGACTAGCGGGGTACGAGCAGTACTTC. It specifies CASSSTGLAGYEQYF.

There are a few counts of this clone. The J gene is TRBJ2-1, the V gene TRBV30, with D possibly TRBD2 on 6 matching bases. From germline, CDR1 is GTSNPN and CDR2 SVGIG (reference sequence). The CDR3 contains 14 residues. Trimming cost V 4 bases and J 7 bases, with 17 bases left between them. CDR3 sequence: CAWTRGGAVNEQFF. DNA for the CDR3: TGTGCCTGGACCCGTGGCGGGGCGGTTAATGAGCAGTTCTTC.

The chain couples TRBV18 to TRBJ2-1; D is possibly TRBD1 (6 bases). The CDR3 totals 15 residues. V was pared by 6 bases and J by 2 bases, with 14 bases between. Per the germline V gene, CDR1 is KGHSH and CDR2 is LQKENI. The CDR3 nucleotides read TGTGCCAGCTCCCCCGGACAGTTACCCTACAATGAGCAGTTCTTC. Translating gives CASSPGQLPYNEQFF.

In this sample, this clone turned up a few times. The chain combines TRBV18 with TRBJ2-6, with D unresolved. The V gene's germline CDR1 is KGHSH and CDR2 LQKENI. Trimming stripped 6 bases from V and 0 bases from J, with 12 bases between. This CDR3 has 16 residues. The CDR3 region has the DNA TGTGCCAGCTCTCCATCGGTTAGCTCTGGGGCCAACGTCCTGACTTTC. It encodes CASSPSVSSGANVLTF.

This clone was seen more than once but under ten times. V and J are TRBV2 and TRBJ1-2, with D perhaps TRBD1 (5 bases). V shed 6 bases and J shed 6 bases, with 11 bases lying between them. The CDR3 runs to 12 residues. CDR1 SNHLY and CDR2 FYNNEI come from the germline V gene. DNA of the CDR3: TGTGCCAGCAGCCGGGAGGGGCATGGCTACACCTTC. It specifies CASSREGHGYTF.

There are a few counts of this clone. The V gene is TRBV28, the J gene TRBJ2-7; TRBD1 matches at 8 bases. The CDR3 extends over 14 amino acids. Germline CDR1 and CDR2: MDHEN and SYDVKM. Unmatched junction bases numbered 4, after V lost 5 bases and J lost 1 base. CDR3 DNA sequence: TGTGCCAGCAGTCGACAGGGGCGATCCTACGAGCAGTACTTC. The encoded protein is CASSRQGRSYEQYF.

The table lists this clone with a few counts. This sequence joins TRBV6-6 and TRBJ1-6; no clear D. This CDR3 has 14 residues. With 10 bases removed from V and 6 bases from J, the gap between germline ends came to 16 bases. CDR1 and CDR2 (germline): MNHNY, SVGAGI (reference sequence). This CDR3 reads CATADTPINSPLHF. The CDR3 DNA reads TGTGCCACCGCCGATACACCGATTAATTCACCCCTCCACTTT.

This clone was detected a few times. Different DNA sequences within this sample yield the same CDR3. The V and J genes are TRBV5-1 and TRBJ2-5, with D unresolved. The CDR3 contains 12 residues. The V gene's germline CDR1 is SGHRS and CDR2 YFSETQ. Between the trimmed V and J ends, which lost 4 bases and 4 bases, there was a span of 8 bases. CDR3 DNA: TGCGCCAGCAGCCCTACGGGAGAGACCCAGTACTTC. Residues: CASSPTGETQYF.

V and J are TRBV29-1 and TRBJ2-5; 13 nucleotides line up with TRBD2. Losses at the gene ends were 4 bases for V and 5 bases for J; bases not matched to a gene: 10. Germline V gene lookup returns CDR1 SQVTM and CDR2 ANQGSEA. CDR3 length: 16 amino acids. The CDR3 loop reads CSVAQTSGGPGETQYF. CDR3 DNA sequence: TGCAGCGTTGCCCAGACTAGCGGGGGGCCAGGGGAGACCCAGTACTTC.

This clone was found a few times. The chain combines TRBV28 with TRBJ2-3; D may be TRBD1 (5 bases). Trimming stripped 9 bases from V and 1 base from J, with 11 bases between. CDR3 length: 13 amino acids. Germline values: CDR1 MDHEN, CDR2 SYDVKM. In DNA, the CDR3 is TGTGCCAGTAGACAGTTCCGCACAGATACGCAGTATTTT. Translated, it gives CASRQFRTDTQYF.

The gene calls are TRBV9 and TRBJ2-1; 7 bases map to TRBD2. Losses at the gene ends were 0 bases for V and 9 bases for J; bases not matched to a gene: 6. Germline V gives CDR1 SGDLS, CDR2 YYNGEE. There are 14 residues in the CDR3. CDR3 in amino acids: CASSVEAGDGEQFF. The DNA for the CDR3 is TGTGCCAGCAGCGTAGAGGCGGGGGACGGTGAGCAGTTCTTC.

This chain joins TRBV19 and TRBJ1-5; the match to TRBD1 covers 7 bases. Germline V gene data show CDR1 as LNHDA and CDR2 as SQIVND (reference sequence). The J segment lost 5 bases and the V segment lost 6 bases, leaving 4 bases of the junction unmatched. CDR3 length: 13 residues. DNA for the CDR3: TGTGCCAGTAGGGGGACAGCTTATCAGCCCCAGCATTTT. It codes for CASRGTAYQPQHF.